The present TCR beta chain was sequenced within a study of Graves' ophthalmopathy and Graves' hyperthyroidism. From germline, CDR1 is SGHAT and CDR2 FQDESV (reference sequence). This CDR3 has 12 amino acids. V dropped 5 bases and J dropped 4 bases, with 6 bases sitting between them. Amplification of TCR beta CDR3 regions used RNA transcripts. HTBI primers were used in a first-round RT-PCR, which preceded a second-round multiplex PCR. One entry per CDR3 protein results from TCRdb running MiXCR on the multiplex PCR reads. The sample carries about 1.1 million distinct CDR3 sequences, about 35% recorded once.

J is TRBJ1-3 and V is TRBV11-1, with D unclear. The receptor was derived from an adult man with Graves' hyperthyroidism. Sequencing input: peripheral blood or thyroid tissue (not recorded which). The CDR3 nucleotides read TGTGCCAGCAGCGCGGTCGGAAACACCATATATTTT. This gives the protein CASSAVGNTIYF.